Each of the 14 T cell receptor beta chains below was sequenced from the same sample in a study of early T cells in non-severe SARS-CoV-2 infection. TCRdb re-analysed the 5' RACE reads in MiXCR, keeping a single row per CDR3 protein. The table includes around 86,000 distinct CDR3 sequences, about 15% detected once. The specimen sequenced was whole blood. Every receptor here comes from an adult who was a healthcare worker with PCR-confirmed SARS-CoV-2 infection or an uninfected control (not recorded which).

In its sample, this clonotype was seen many times. The chain recombines TRBV7-2 with TRBJ2-7; 7 bases map to TRBD1. V lost 4 bases and J lost 7; bases outside the gene matches: 7. This CDR3 contains 13 residues. Germline V CDR1 and CDR2: SGHTA, FQGNSA. DNA for the CDR3: TGTGCCAGCAGCTCGAGGCCGGGACAGGAGCAGTACGTC. Protein product: CASSSRPGQEQYV.

This sequence joins TRBV20-1 and TRBJ1-5, with 8 bases matching TRBD1. CDR3 size: 14 residues. V lost 5 bases to trimming and J lost 5 bases; unmatched junction nucleotides: 8. Per germline, CDR1 DFQATT and CDR2 SNEGSKA (reference sequence). CDR3 coding DNA: TGCAGTGCTGGTGCCGGGACAGGCTATCAGCCCCAGCATTTT. This sequence encodes CSAGAGTGYQPQHF.

This clonotype turned up a few times. This chain uses TRBV24-1 with TRBJ2-3, with D maybe TRBD2 (5 bases). Germline CDR1 and CDR2: KGHDR and SFDVKD. This CDR3 has 16 amino acids. The ends were cut back, 2 bases at V and 6 bases at J, with 17 bases in the middle. The chain's CDR3 is CATSDSLRKTTDTQYF. CDR3 bases: TGTGCCACCAGTGATTCCCTGAGAAAGACTACCGATACGCAGTATTTT.

A few counts support this clonotype. The chain combines TRBV2 with TRBJ2-3; 8 bases line up with TRBD1. This CDR3 region has 14 residues. Trimming took 3 bases from V and 7 from J; bases not matched to a gene: 6. The V gene's germline CDR1 is SNHLY and CDR2 FYNNEI. CDR3 region: CASSDGTGWHTQYF. In DNA form, the CDR3 reads TGTGCCAGCAGTGACGGGACAGGCTGGCATACGCAGTATTTT.

The chain is built from TRBV6-2 or TRBV6-3 and TRBJ2-1, with D possibly called TRBD1 or TRBD2 (6 bases each). CDR1 MNHEY and CDR2 SVGEGT come from the germline V gene. The CDR3 length is 15 residues. V was clipped by 6 bases and J by 0 bases, with 12 bases between them. This CDR3 is CASRNGGLSYNEQFF. As DNA, the CDR3 is TGTGCCAGCAGAAACGGGGGCCTCTCCTACAATGAGCAGTTCTTC.

Only a few counts were recorded for this clonotype. The CDR3 sequence is CSARAYDVSNQPQHF. In DNA form, the CDR3 reads TGCAGTGCTAGAGCCTACGATGTGTCTAATCAGCCCCAGCATTTT. The V call is TRBV20-1, the J call TRBJ1-5; no definite D call. CDR3 length: 15 amino acids. Germline-derived CDR1 and CDR2 are DFQATT and SNEGSKA (reference sequence). V was pared by 1 base and J by 4 bases, with 14 bases between.

There are a few counts of this clonotype. The rearrangement links TRBV4-1 to TRBJ2-2; the match to TRBD2 covers 9 bases. The CDR3 contains 15 residues. Germline V lookup: CDR1 MGHRA, CDR2 YSYEKL. Trimming cost V 4 bases and J 3 bases; bases outside gene matches: 3. In DNA form, the CDR3 reads TGCGCCAGCAGCCCTAGCGGGGCGGACACCGGGGAGCTGTTTTTT. Translated, it gives CASSPSGADTGELFF.

The V call is TRBV9, the J call TRBJ1-4, with a weak D call TRBD1 (6 bases). This CDR3 comprises 15 residues. From germline, CDR1 is SGDLS and CDR2 YYNGEE. Trimming removed 3 bases at V and 7 bases at J, with 16 bases between. CDR3 sequence: CASSDKGGPSEKLFF. The CDR3 DNA is TGTGCCAGCAGCGATAAGGGGGGTCCCAGTGAAAAACTGTTTTTT.

The chain links TRBV29-1 to TRBJ2-1; a possible D gene is TRBD1 (5 bases). Germline assignment: CDR1 SQVTM and CDR2 ANQGSEA. This CDR3 contains 14 residues. Trimming cost V 4 bases and J 1 base, with 11 bases left between them. CDR3 loop: CSVVDTSSYNEQFF. As DNA, the CDR3 is TGCAGCGTTGTGGACACCTCGTCCTACAATGAGCAGTTCTTC.

In its sample, this clonotype was seen a few times. The V and J genes are TRBV7-4 and TRBJ2-7, with a tentative D call TRBD1 (5 bases). Germline CDR1 reads SGHVT; CDR2 reads SQSDAQ. The CDR3 is made up of 12 amino acids. V dropped 6 bases and J dropped 6 bases, with 12 bases sitting between them. CDR3 sequence reads: CASSSRQFEQYV. Here the CDR3 DNA reads TGTGCCAGCAGTTCTCGACAGTTCGAGCAGTACGTC.

J is TRBJ2-1 and V is TRBV9, with D unresolved. The CDR3 length is 10 residues. The V gene's germline CDR1 is SGDLS and CDR2 YYNGEE. Between the trimmed V and J ends, which lost 9 bases and 5 bases, there was a span of 6 bases. The chain's CDR3 is CANKNNEQFF. As DNA, the CDR3 is TGTGCCAACAAAAACAATGAGCAGTTCTTC.

This clonotype came up once. A read error may be the cause here, since a much bigger clone is one base away. The chain links TRBV29-1 to TRBJ2-1, with no clear D. The CDR3 consists of 14 residues. From germline, CDR1 is SQVTM and CDR2 ANQGSEA. CDR3 DNA: TGCAGCGGCTCCCTACACAGCTCCTACAGTGAGCAGTTCTTC. This sequence encodes CSGSLHSSYSEQFF.

The J gene is TRBJ2-3, the V gene TRBV14; D might be TRBD2 (5 bases). Trimming took off 0 bases at V and 4 bases at J, with 14 bases between the two ends. The CDR3 is 16 amino acids. Germline-derived CDR1 and CDR2 are SGHDN and FVKESK. The CDR3 nucleotides are TGTGCCAGCAGCCAAGATGTGGGCAGGAGGCCAGATACGCAGTATTTT. Translation gives CASSQDVGRRPDTQYF.

V and J are TRBV3-1 and TRBJ1-1; D is possibly TRBD1 (5 bases). V lost 4 bases to trimming and J lost 11 bases, with 20 bases between them. The germline V gene encodes CDR1 LGHDT and CDR2 YNNKEL (reference sequence). The CDR3 extends over 14 amino acids. CDR3 sequence: CASSPGSREFGAFF. Written as DNA, the CDR3 is TGTGCCAGCAGCCCAGGGAGCAGGGAATTTGGCGCTTTCTTT.